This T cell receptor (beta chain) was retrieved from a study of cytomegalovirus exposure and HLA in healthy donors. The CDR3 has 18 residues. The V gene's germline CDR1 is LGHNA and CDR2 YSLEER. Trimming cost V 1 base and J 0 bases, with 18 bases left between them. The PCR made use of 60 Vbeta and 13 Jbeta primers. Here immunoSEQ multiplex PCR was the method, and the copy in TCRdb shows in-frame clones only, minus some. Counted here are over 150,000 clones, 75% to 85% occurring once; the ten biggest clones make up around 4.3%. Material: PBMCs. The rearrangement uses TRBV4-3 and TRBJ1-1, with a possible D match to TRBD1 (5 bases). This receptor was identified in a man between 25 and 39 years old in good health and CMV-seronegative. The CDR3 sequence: CASSQAPPGLIMNTEAFF. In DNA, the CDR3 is TGCGCCAGCAGCCAAGCCCCGCCAGGGTTGATTATGAACACTGAAGCTTTCTTT.